This is a list of T cell receptor beta chains from one sample in a study of blood T cells in healthy people across ages. TCRdb fed the 5' RACE reads into MiXCR, producing one record per CDR3 protein. The sample has about 1,500,000 distinct CDR3 sequences, 42% seen once; the top ten hold roughly 7.7%. Sequencing input: blood. The receptors here all came from a woman under 30 in good health. The CDR3 runs from the conserved cysteine through the conserved F or W.

18,TRBJ2-5,TRBV3-1,CASSQDFRAANGGRTQYF
15,.,TRBV6-2/TRBV6-3,CASSYLDREGSEQYF
15,TRBJ2-7,TRBV2,CASSEGVADTYEQYF
16,TRBJ2-3,TRBV12-3/TRBV12-4,CASSLYSGSDTDTQYF
14,TRBJ1-2,TRBV9,CASSPPMGNYGYTF
11,TRBJ2-2,TRBV12-3/TRBV12-4,CASSAHGELFF
16,TRBJ2-3,TRBV21-1,CASSKPGQPSTDTQYF
15,TRBJ1-1,TRBV7-9,CASSPLAGMNTEAFF
16,TRBJ2-1,TRBV6-5,CASSYDGLAAYNEQFF
20,TRBJ2-1,TRBV14,CASSPIPGQGLGGTYNEQFF
14,TRBJ1-1,TRBV2,CASSAVSMNTEAFF